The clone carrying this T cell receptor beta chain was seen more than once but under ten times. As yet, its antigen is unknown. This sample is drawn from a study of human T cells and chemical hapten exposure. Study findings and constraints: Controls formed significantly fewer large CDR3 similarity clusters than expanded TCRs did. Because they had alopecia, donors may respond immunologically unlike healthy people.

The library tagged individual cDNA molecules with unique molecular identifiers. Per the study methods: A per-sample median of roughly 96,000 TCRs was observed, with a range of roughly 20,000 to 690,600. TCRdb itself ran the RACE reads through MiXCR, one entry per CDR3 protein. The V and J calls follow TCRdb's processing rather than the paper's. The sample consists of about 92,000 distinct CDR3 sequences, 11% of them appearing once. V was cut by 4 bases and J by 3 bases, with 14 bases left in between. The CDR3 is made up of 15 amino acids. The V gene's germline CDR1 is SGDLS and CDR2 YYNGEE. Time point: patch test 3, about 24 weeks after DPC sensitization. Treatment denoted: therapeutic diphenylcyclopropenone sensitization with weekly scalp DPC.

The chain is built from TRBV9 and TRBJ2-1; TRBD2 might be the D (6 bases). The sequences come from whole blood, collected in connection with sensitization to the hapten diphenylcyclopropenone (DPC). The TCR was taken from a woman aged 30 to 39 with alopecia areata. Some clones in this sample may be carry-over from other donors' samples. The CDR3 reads CASSPRERSYNEQFF. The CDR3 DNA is TGTGCCAGCAGCCCCCGGGAGCGGAGCTACAATGAGCAGTTCTTC. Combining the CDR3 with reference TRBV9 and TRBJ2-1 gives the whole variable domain DSGVTQTPKHLITATGQRVTLRCSPRSGDLSVYWYQQSLDQGLQFLIQYYNGEERAKGNILERFSAQQFPDLHSELNLSSLELGDSALYFCASSPRERSYNEQFFGPGTRLTVL.